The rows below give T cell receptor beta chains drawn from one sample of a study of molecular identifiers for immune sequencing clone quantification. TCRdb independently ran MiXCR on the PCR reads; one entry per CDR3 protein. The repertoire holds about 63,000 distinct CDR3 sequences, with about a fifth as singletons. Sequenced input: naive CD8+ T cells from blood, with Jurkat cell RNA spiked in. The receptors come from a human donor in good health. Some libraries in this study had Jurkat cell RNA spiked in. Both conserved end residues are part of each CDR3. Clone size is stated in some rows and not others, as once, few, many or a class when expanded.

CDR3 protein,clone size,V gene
CASSILAAGELFF,many,TRBV19
CATSRAAEGGFEQFF,NA,TRBV15
CASKVQGAPQETQYF,many,TRBV7-9
CASRQGARTNEKLFF,NA,TRBV6-5
CASTVQGEYNEQFF,many,TRBV19
CASSKGLAAPRDNEQFF,NA,TRBV6-6
CSAIPQGIEQFF,few,TRBV20-1
CASSLHSGDEAFF,NA,TRBV12-5
CASSAYIGSGANVLTF,few,TRBV11-2
CASSSKILAGGRGANVLTF,few,TRBV5-4
CASRPWGGENTEAFF,many,TRBV28
CASRPTLALGEQYF,once,TRBV11-2
CASSLGQGIYEQYF,many,TRBV5-1
CSVVVNFSYEQYF,many,TRBV29-1